What follows are 30 T cell receptor beta chains derived from one specimen sequenced in a study of blood T cell repertoires in COVID-19. Repertoires were generated with immunoSEQ multiplex PCR, while TCRdb's copy carries only in-frame clones and drops some. This sample carries over 150,000 clones, more than 80% of them seen once, and the ten largest clones take 6.2%. The sample comprised PBMCs or T cells enriched from blood (not recorded which). These receptors came from a middle-aged man who had recovered from COVID-19.

J is TRBJ1-2 and V is TRBV2; 8 bases are a match to TRBD1. The germline V gene encodes CDR1 SNHLY and CDR2 FYNNEI. J was trimmed by 8 bases and V by 7 bases; bases with no gene match: 15. The CDR3 length is 15 residues. DNA for the CDR3: TGTGCCAGCACTGACCCGCCGCAGGGGGCTGGAGGCTACACCTTC. It translates to CASTDPPQGAGGYTF.

The chain joins TRBV5-8 to TRBJ2-3; 7 bases match TRBD2. Germline V gives CDR1 SGHTS, CDR2 YDEGEE. The CDR3 sequence is 11 residues long. The junction had 4 bases not matched to a gene; V was cut back by 7 bases and J by 8 bases. The CDR3 region is CASRGVGTQYF. CDR3 bases: TGTGCCAGCCGGGGGGTAGGTACGCAGTATTTT.

This clone was counted only a few times. This chain connects TRBV18 to TRBJ1-5; 7 bases match TRBD1. CDR3 size: 14 residues. With V trimmed by 1 base and J by 7 bases, 4 bases remained unmatched. CDR1 and CDR2 from the germline V gene are KGHSH and LQKENI. CDR3 DNA: TGTGCCAGCTCACCACAGGGGGCCTTGCAGCCCCAGCATTTT. It encodes CASSPQGALQPQHF.

The chain couples TRBV12-3 or TRBV12-4 to TRBJ1-1, with D possibly matching TRBD1 (6 bases). This CDR3 is built from 12 residues. Trimming shortened V by 5 bases and J by 4 bases, and 8 bases separated the two germline ends. The CDR3 sequence is CASSPQGTEAFF. CDR3 nucleotides: TGTGCCAGCAGTCCACAGGGCACTGAAGCTTTCTTT.

V and J are TRBV30 and TRBJ2-5; the match to TRBD2 covers 9 bases. CDR3 length equals 16 residues. With 0 bases clipped from V and 5 bases from J, the junction kept 10 bases outside the gene matches. Germline CDR1 is GTSNPN and CDR2 is SVGIG (reference sequence). The CDR3 DNA reads TGTGCCTGGAGTGTATCTTGGAGCGGGGGGAGGGAGACCCAGTACTTC. Its translation is CAWSVSWSGGRETQYF.

The V call is TRBV10-2, the J call TRBJ2-7; a weak D match, TRBD2 (5 bases). The CDR3 extends over 14 amino acids. Trimming shortened V by 0 bases and J by 0 bases, and 6 bases separated the two germline ends. Per germline, CDR1 WSHSY and CDR2 SAAADI. CDR3 sequence (DNA): TGCGCCAGCAGTGAGTCGCGGGCCTCCTACGAGCAGTACTTC. Its translation is CASSESRASYEQYF.

This sequence joins TRBV19 and TRBJ2-2; 8 nucleotides align to TRBD1. Trimming took 7 bases from V and 2 from J; bases not matched to a gene: 6. Germline CDR1 reads LNHDA; CDR2 reads SQIVND (reference sequence). The CDR3 contains 15 residues. The CDR3 sequence: CASNLDRENTGELFF. The CDR3 region has the DNA TGTGCCAGTAACCTGGACAGGGAAAACACCGGGGAGCTGTTTTTT.

The V gene is TRBV28, the J gene TRBJ1-5, with TRBD1 matching 8 bases. The V segment lost 5 bases and the J segment 2 bases; nucleotides outside the gene matches: 8. CDR1 and CDR2 from the germline V gene are MDHEN and SYDVKM. The CDR3 extends over 16 amino acids. The CDR3 protein is CASSPDRGWGNQPQHF. DNA for the CDR3: TGTGCCAGCAGTCCTGACAGGGGATGGGGCAATCAGCCCCAGCATTTT.

V usage is TRBV7-9 and J usage is TRBJ1-2; unclear D gene. The CDR3 runs 14 residues. The V end lost 3 bases, the J end lost 1 base, and 9 bases lay between the germline ends. Per germline, CDR1 SEHNR and CDR2 FQNEAQ (reference sequence). The CDR3 loop is CASSLWPGNYGYTF. The CDR3 coding sequence is TGTGCCAGCAGCTTGTGGCCGGGTAACTATGGCTACACCTTC.

The CDR3 DNA is TGTGCCAGTACTCAGAACAGGGGGCCCAATCAGCCCCAGCATTTT. As protein: CASTQNRGPNQPQHF. The V gene is TRBV19, the J gene TRBJ1-5, with 9 bases fitting TRBD1. V was pared by 7 bases and J by 3 bases, with 7 bases of the junction left unmatched. This CDR3 contains 15 residues. Germline values: CDR1 LNHDA, CDR2 SQIVND (reference sequence).

V usage is TRBV23-1 and J usage is TRBJ1-6, with D perhaps TRBD1 (6 bases). TRBV23-1 is sorted into the ORF group, with uncertain function. V gave up 3 bases and J gave up 5 bases, with 8 bases separating them. The CDR3 loop spans 14 amino acids. The DNA for the CDR3 is TGCGCCAGCAGTCAGGCAGGGGATAATTCACCCCTCCACTTT. Amino acids: CASSQAGDNSPLHF.

The rearrangement uses TRBV6-5 and TRBJ1-1, with D possibly being TRBD1 (6 bases). Germline V gene data show CDR1 as MNHEY and CDR2 as SVGAGI. V lost 10 bases and J 6 bases, leaving 18 bases between the germline ends. The CDR3 contains 13 residues. The CDR3 here is CATTDRFFSEAFF. CDR3 nucleotide sequence: TGTGCCACAACTGACAGGTTTTTCTCTGAAGCTTTCTTT.

This clone was observed a few times. The rearrangement links TRBV28 to TRBJ1-5, with no clear D. The V and J ends lost 6 bases and 7 bases respectively, with 13 bases between them. Germline V gives CDR1 MDHEN, CDR2 SYDVKM. This CDR3 is built from 13 residues. The CDR3 DNA reads TGTGCCAGCAGCCCGCGGGGTCAGCAGCCCCAGCATTTT. Its protein product is CASSPRGQQPQHF.

This clone was recorded a few times. The CDR3 here is CASSEGRQLYGYTF. For the CDR3, the DNA is TGTGCCAGCAGTGAAGGTAGACAGCTCTATGGCTACACCTTC. The chain combines TRBV6-1 with TRBJ1-2; the D gene is possibly TRBD1 (5 bases). With 1 base removed from V and 4 bases from J, the gap between germline ends came to 10 bases. Germline V gives CDR1 MNHNS, CDR2 SASEGT. The CDR3 contains 14 residues.

The sample holds a few counts of this clone. The chain has TRBV9 and TRBJ1-3, with TRBD1 matching 9 bases. After removal of 3 bases from V and 6 bases from J, the junction contained 1 base not matched to a gene. The germline V gene encodes CDR1 SGDLS and CDR2 YYNGEE. The CDR3 is made up of 13 amino acids. The CDR3 spells CASSGTGENTIYF. CDR3 DNA sequence: TGTGCCAGCAGCGGGACAGGGGAAAACACCATATATTTT.

The chain uses TRBV6-2 or TRBV6-3 and TRBJ1-1; D is undetermined. The germline V and J ends were trimmed by 6 bases and 2 bases, with 16 bases remaining between them. Germline loops: CDR1 MNHEY, CDR2 SVGEGT. CDR3 length: 15 residues. The DNA of the CDR3 is TGTGCCAGCAGCCCACCAGTTTCTTTTAACACTGAAGCTTTCTTT. This encodes CASSPPVSFNTEAFF.

V and J are TRBV24-1 and TRBJ1-2; D remains ambiguous. There are 13 residues in the CDR3. Germline V gives CDR1 KGHDR, CDR2 SFDVKD. V was clipped by 7 bases and J by 6 bases, with 14 bases between them. CDR3 sequence reads: CATRGSGGDGYTF. In DNA form, the CDR3 reads TGTGCCACCAGGGGATCGGGAGGTGATGGCTACACCTTC.

The chain recombines TRBV5-1 with TRBJ2-2; 8 nucleotides agree with TRBD2. The CDR3 loop spans 15 amino acids. Per the germline V gene, CDR1 is SGHRS and CDR2 is YFSETQ. V shed 2 bases and J 6 bases; nucleotides not matched to a gene: 6. CDR3 amino acids: CASSLSGRDSGELFF. The CDR3, as DNA: TGCGCCAGCAGCTTATCCGGGAGGGATTCCGGGGAGCTGTTTTTT.

The V gene is TRBV11-2, the J gene TRBJ1-2; D perhaps matches TRBD1 (5 bases). The CDR3 runs to 12 residues. Trimming shortened V by 4 bases and J by 5 bases, and 8 bases separated the two germline ends. Per germline, CDR1 SGHAT and CDR2 FQNNGV. In nucleotides, the CDR3 is TGTGCCAGCAGCTCAGACAGATATGGCTACACCTTC. It translates to CASSSDRYGYTF.

The J gene is TRBJ2-2, the V gene TRBV6-6; 9 nucleotides agree with TRBD1. In germline, CDR1 is MNHNY, CDR2 SVGAGI (reference sequence). Trimming cost V 2 bases and J 6 bases; bases outside gene matches: 7. The length of the CDR3 is 16 residues. The CDR3 loop is CASSYPQGAGAGELFF. The CDR3 DNA sequence: TGTGCCAGCAGTTACCCACAGGGGGCAGGAGCCGGGGAGCTGTTTTTT.

This clone was counted ten times or more. The V call is TRBV19, the J call TRBJ1-2; no firm D call. Germline V gives CDR1 LNHDA, CDR2 SQIVND (reference sequence). V shed 3 bases and J shed 7 bases, with 12 bases lying between them. CDR3 length equals 13 residues. The CDR3 nucleotides read TGTGCCAGTAGTATGGGAGGCCCCTCTGGCTACACCTTC. Its protein is CASSMGGPSGYTF.

The chain recombines TRBV7-8 with TRBJ1-4, with 7 bases lining up with TRBD1. The CDR3 length is 14 residues. V gave up 6 bases and J gave up 8 bases; unmatched junction bases: 9. The germline V gene encodes CDR1 SGHVS and CDR2 FQNEAQ. The CDR3 DNA sequence: TGTGCCAGCAGACGCCCGGGACAGCAAGAAAAACTGTTTTTT. Amino acids: CASRRPGQQEKLFF. Full variable domain (remainder filled in from reference TRBV7-8 and TRBJ1-4): GAGVSQSPRYKVAKRGQDVALRCDPISGHVSLFWYQQALGQGPEFLTYFQNEAQLDKSGLPSDRFFAERPEGSVSTLKIQRTQQEDSAVYLCASRRPGQQEKLFFGSGTQLSVL.

This clone was found once. V and J are TRBV9 and TRBJ2-3; D possibly corresponds to TRBD1 (5 bases). The CDR3 sequence is 15 residues long. Germline-derived CDR1 and CDR2 are SGDLS and YYNGEE. V lost 0 bases and J 4 bases, leaving 12 bases between the germline ends. CDR3 residues: CASSVGVQVADTQYF. The CDR3 nucleotides are TGTGCCAGCAGCGTAGGAGTACAGGTGGCAGATACGCAGTATTTT. Supplemented by reference TRBV9 and TRBJ2-3, the full variable domain reads DSGVTQTPKHLITATGQRVTLRCSPRSGDLSVYWYQQSLDQGLQFLIQYYNGEERAKGNILERFSAQQFPDLHSELNLSSLELGDSALYFCASSVGVQVADTQYFGPGTRLTVL.

The V call is TRBV12-3 or TRBV12-4, the J call TRBJ1-6; 7 positions match TRBD1. J gave up 8 bases and V 6 bases, and 1 base lay outside the gene matches. The CDR3 totals 12 residues. The CDR3 DNA reads as TGTGCCAGCAGAACAGGGGATTCACCCCTCCACTTT. It yields the protein CASRTGDSPLHF.

About this clone itself: Other DNA sequences in this specimen translate into the identical CDR3. This chain links TRBV6-5 with TRBJ1-3; 7 positions agree with TRBD1. In germline, CDR1 is MNHEY, CDR2 SVGAGI. This CDR3 is 15 amino acids long. V gave up 3 bases and J gave up 2 bases; unmatched junction bases: 4. The CDR3 region is CASSYSTGTGNTIYF. The CDR3 DNA reads TGTGCCAGCAGTTATTCGACAGGGACTGGAAACACCATATATTTT.

This chain joins TRBV19 and TRBJ1-5; D ambiguous. The CDR3 sequence is 14 residues long. V was trimmed by 3 bases and J by 5 bases, leaving 11 bases between them. The V gene's germline CDR1 is LNHDA and CDR2 SQIVND (reference sequence). The CDR3 is CASSMREGDQPQHF. DNA of the CDR3: TGTGCCAGTAGTATGAGGGAAGGTGATCAGCCCCAGCATTTT. The full variable domain, completed using reference TRBV19 and TRBJ1-5, is DGGITQSPKYLFRKEGQNVTLSCEQNLNHDAMYWYRQDPGQGLRLIYYSQIVNDFQKGDIAEGYSVSREKKESFPLTVTSAQKNPTAFYLCASSMREGDQPQHFGDGTRLSIL.

The genes are TRBV7-9 and TRBJ2-3; a possible D gene is TRBD1 (6 bases). V was pared by 0 bases and J by 5 bases, with 9 bases between. Per the germline V gene, CDR1 is SEHNR and CDR2 is FQNEAQ (reference sequence). CDR3 length: 14 amino acids. This chain's CDR3 is CASSLAPGQDTQYF. The CDR3 bases are TGTGCCAGCAGCTTAGCTCCGGGACAAGATACGCAGTATTTT.

This sequence joins TRBV19 and TRBJ1-1, with D perhaps TRBD1 (6 bases). V was trimmed by 9 bases and J by 3 bases, leaving 11 bases between them. This CDR3 is built from 12 residues. CDR1 LNHDA and CDR2 SQIVND come from the germline V gene (reference sequence). CDR3 sequence reads: CASSDRYTEAFF. The CDR3, as DNA: TGTGCCAGCAGTGACAGGTACACTGAAGCTTTCTTT.

V gene TRBV27 combines with J gene TRBJ1-5; 8 positions match TRBD1. The germline CDR1 and CDR2 sequences are MNHEY and SMNVEV (reference sequence). V was clipped by 4 bases and J by 15 bases; unmatched bases: 23. CDR3 length: 17 residues. The CDR3 region is CASSSQTGAARNRPWHF. CDR3 nucleotides: TGTGCCAGCAGTTCGCAGACAGGGGCCGCCCGGAACCGACCCTGGCATTTT.

This clone was recorded once. The rearrangement joins TRBV7-3 to TRBJ2-3, with D maybe TRBD1 (5 bases). Trimming removed 0 bases from V and 5 bases from J, with 12 bases in between. CDR1 and CDR2 (germline): SGHTA, FQGTGA. The CDR3 runs 15 residues. The CDR3 DNA is TGTGCCAGCAGCTTAACAGGGGCGTTGGGAGATACGCAGTATTTT. Its translation: CASSLTGALGDTQYF.